A single sample gave rise to the 30 T cell receptor beta chains below, sequenced in a study of early T cells in non-severe SARS-CoV-2 infection. TCRdb analysed the 5' RACE reads with MiXCR anew, one entry per CDR3 protein. The sample carries roughly 77,000 distinct CDR3 sequences, around 10% recorded once. Sequenced: whole blood. These receptor sequences come from an adult who was a healthcare worker with PCR-confirmed SARS-CoV-2 infection or an uninfected control (not recorded which).

The rearrangement joins TRBV29-1 to TRBJ2-1; TRBD2 agrees at 11 bases. V shed 7 bases and J 12 bases; nucleotides not matched to a gene: 14. The CDR3 consists of 14 residues. CDR1 is SQVTM and CDR2 is ANQGSEA in the germline V gene. CDR3 DNA sequence: TGCAGCGCCCTGAGAGGGACTAGCGGCCTGGTGCAGTTCTTC. Amino acids: CSALRGTSGLVQFF.

Of note for this clonotype: A much larger clone lies a single base off, so this may be a read error. The V call is TRBV5-1, the J call TRBJ2-3, with a possible D match to TRBD2 (6 bases). The V end was cut by 2 bases, the J end by 7 bases, with 14 bases between. Germline lookup yields CDR1 SGHRS and CDR2 YFSETQ. The CDR3 has 14 residues. The CDR3 sequence is CASSLVAVTNTQYF. As DNA, the CDR3 is TGCGCCAGCAGCTTAGTAGCGGTGACAAATACGCAGTATTTT.

This clonotype was seen repeatedly, ten times or more. This chain's CDR3 is CASSHGLAGANEQFF. The CDR3 coding sequence is TGCGCCAGCAGCCACGGACTAGCGGGAGCCAATGAGCAGTTCTTC. The chain uses TRBV5-1 and TRBJ2-1, with TRBD2 matching 13 bases. Germline CDR1 is SGHRS and CDR2 is YFSETQ. With 4 bases clipped from V and 6 bases from J, the junction kept 4 bases outside the gene matches. The CDR3 is made up of 15 amino acids.

This clonotype was seen only a few times. V usage is TRBV7-9 and J usage is TRBJ2-1; 9 nucleotides agree with TRBD2. This CDR3 is built from 16 residues. V lost 5 bases to trimming and J lost 4 bases; unmatched junction nucleotides: 9. The germline V gene has CDR1 SEHNR and CDR2 FQNEAQ (reference sequence). CDR3 region: CASSPWREGLYNEQFF. Here the CDR3 DNA reads TGTGCCAGCAGCCCGTGGCGGGAGGGGTTGTACAATGAGCAGTTCTTC.

This clonotype was counted at least ten times. The chain is built from TRBV19 and TRBJ2-7, with 11 bases identical to TRBD1. CDR1 LNHDA and CDR2 SQIVND come from the germline V gene (reference sequence). This CDR3 comprises 13 residues. After removal of 11 bases from V and 3 bases from J, the junction contained 6 bases not matched to a gene. CDR3 amino acids: CASGTGGFYEQYF. The CDR3 DNA reads TGTGCCTCCGGGACAGGGGGTTTCTACGAGCAGTACTTC.

The chain couples TRBV2 to TRBJ2-3; D remains ambiguous. Trimming stripped 6 bases from V and 6 bases from J, with 13 bases between. CDR3 length: 13 residues. Germline CDR1 and CDR2: SNHLY and FYNNEI. The CDR3 region has the DNA TGTGCCAGCAGGGATAGCCGTGTGGATACGCAGTATTTT. It specifies CASRDSRVDTQYF.

This clonotype was counted only a few times. The chain employs TRBV7-3 and TRBJ2-7; the match to TRBD2 covers 12 bases. J lost 4 bases, V lost 0 bases, and 7 bases had no gene match. CDR1 SGHTA and CDR2 FQGTGA come from the germline V gene. The CDR3 consists of 17 residues. The CDR3 spells CASSLTGLAGGPYEQYF. Here the CDR3 DNA reads TGTGCCAGCAGCTTAACTGGGCTAGCGGGAGGGCCATACGAGCAGTACTTC. The entire variable domain, with the rest obtained from reference TRBV7-3 and TRBJ2-7, is as follows: GAGVSQTPSNKVTEKGKYVELRCDPISGHTALYWYRQSLGQGPEFLIYFQGTGAADDSGLPNDRFFAVRPEGSVSTLKIQRTERGDSAVYLCASSLTGLAGGPYEQYFGPGTRLTVT.

The sample holds a few counts of this clonotype. The J gene is TRBJ2-2, the V gene TRBV20-1; maybe TRBD1 (7 bases). Germline V gene sequence: CDR1 DFQATT, CDR2 SNEGSKA (reference sequence). This CDR3 is 14 amino acids long. The V and J ends lost 3 bases and 5 bases respectively, with 13 bases between them. The CDR3 DNA sequence: TGCAGTGCTAGGGGCAGGGGGAGGACCGGGGAGCTGTTTTTT. Amino acids: CSARGRGRTGELFF.

This sequence joins TRBV30 and TRBJ1-1; D possibly corresponds to TRBD1 (5 bases). Germline V gives CDR1 GTSNPN, CDR2 SVGIG (reference sequence). This CDR3 region has 13 residues. V lost 8 bases and J 0 bases, leaving 13 bases between the germline ends. This CDR3 is CAGARGLNTEAFF. CDR3 bases: TGTGCCGGTGCCCGGGGACTGAACACTGAAGCTTTCTTT.

V gene TRBV18 combines with J gene TRBJ2-7; D is possibly TRBD1 or TRBD2 (6 bases each). Per the germline V gene, CDR1 is KGHSH and CDR2 is LQKENI. V lost 8 bases and J 5 bases, leaving 16 bases between the germline ends. The CDR3 extends over 13 amino acids. CDR3 DNA: TGTGCCAGCCGGGGGACACCAGAGGACGAGCAGTACTTC. Its translation is CASRGTPEDEQYF.

In its sample, this clonotype was seen a few times. The V gene is TRBV29-1, the J gene TRBJ2-4; no definite D call. The CDR3 has 14 amino acids. The germline V gene has CDR1 SQVTM and CDR2 ANQGSEA. Trimming took 4 bases from V and 8 from J, leaving 18 bases between them. The CDR3 sequence is CSVGFVSRLDIQYF. As DNA, the CDR3 is TGCAGCGTTGGTTTCGTCTCCCGATTAGACATTCAGTACTTC.

This clonotype was recorded a few times. The chain carries TRBV7-6 and TRBJ2-3; D possibly uses TRBD1 or TRBD2 (6 bases each). This CDR3 is built from 17 residues. Germline V gene data show CDR1 as SGHVS and CDR2 as FNYEAQ. V was cut by 1 base and J by 4 bases, with 18 bases left in between. This chain's CDR3 is CASSLEVAGGGADTQYF. CDR3 nucleotides: TGTGCCAGCAGCTTAGAGGTCGCTGGAGGGGGTGCAGATACGCAGTATTTT.

The chain uses TRBV5-6 and TRBJ2-3, with D unclear. CDR3 size: 15 residues. Trimming stripped 2 bases from V and 3 bases from J, with 13 bases between. Germline lookup yields CDR1 SGHDT and CDR2 YYEEEE. The CDR3 reads CASSFDQHRTDTQYF. DNA of the CDR3: TGTGCCAGCAGCTTTGACCAACACAGAACAGATACGCAGTATTTT.

The rearrangement links TRBV7-2 to TRBJ2-1; perhaps TRBD1 as D (5 bases). This CDR3 contains 16 residues. V was trimmed by 2 bases and J by 5 bases, leaving 16 bases between them. Looked up from germline, CDR1 is SGHTA and CDR2 is FQGNSA. CDR3 coding DNA: TGTGCCAGCAGCTTAATTGGGGCACGGGTGAACAATGAGCAGTTCTTC. Its protein product is CASSLIGARVNNEQFF. The whole variable domain, filled in from reference TRBV7-2 and TRBJ2-1, reads GAGVSQSPSNKVTEKGKDVELRCDPISGHTALYWYRQSLGQGLEFLIYFQGNSAPDKSGLPSDRFSAERTGGSVSTLTIQRTQQEDSAVYLCASSLIGARVNNEQFFGPGTRLTVL.

This clonotype came up many times. A junction boundary mismatches the germline segment, possibly from a read error. The chain's CDR3 is CSVEGRGVDGYGYTF. The CDR3 DNA reads TGCAGCGTCGAAGGGCGGGGGGTGGATGGCTATGGCTACACCTTC. This chain connects TRBV29-1 to TRBJ1-2; D is perhaps TRBD1 (5 bases). CDR1 is SQVTM, CDR2 ANQGSEA, per germline. The CDR3 totals 15 residues. Looking up the rest from reference TRBV29-1 and TRBJ1-2 gives the full variable domain: SAVISQKPSRDICQRGTSLTIQCQVDSQVTMMFWYRQQPGQSLTLIATANQGSEATYESGFVIDKFPISRPNLTFSTLTVSNMSPEDSSIYLCSVEGRGVDGYGYTFGSGTRLTVV.

This clonotype was seen more than once but under ten times. The V and J genes are TRBV7-2 and TRBJ2-1, with 7 bases lining up with TRBD1. The CDR3 is made up of 16 amino acids. The J segment lost 9 bases and the V segment lost 6 bases, leaving 17 bases of the junction unmatched. CDR1 SGHTA and CDR2 FQGNSA come from the germline V gene. CDR3 sequence reads: CASSPQGQVISPEQFF. The CDR3 DNA reads as TGTGCCAGCAGTCCGCAAGGACAGGTAATTTCTCCTGAGCAGTTCTTC.

The V and J genes are TRBV20-1 and TRBJ2-3, with no clear D. Germline V gene data show CDR1 as DFQATT and CDR2 as SNEGSKA (reference sequence). The CDR3 loop spans 11 amino acids. The ends were cut back, 6 bases at V and 5 bases at J, with 9 bases in the middle. The CDR3 spells CSAPAEDTQYF. DNA of the CDR3: TGCAGTGCCCCCGCCGAAGATACGCAGTATTTT.

V usage is TRBV5-5 and J usage is TRBJ2-3; D is possibly TRBD2 (5 bases). The CDR3 runs to 15 residues. V was pared by 0 bases and J by 1 base, with 9 bases between. Germline V gene lookup returns CDR1 SGHKS and CDR2 YYEKEE (reference sequence). The CDR3 DNA follows: TGTGCCAGCAGCTTGGTGGGTAGCGGCACAGATACGCAGTATTTT. Translation: CASSLVGSGTDTQYF.

Here the CDR3 DNA reads TGTGCCAGCAGCTTGGGTGGACTAGTCTCCTACGAGCAGTACTTC. It is translated as CASSLGGLVSYEQYF. The genes are TRBV5-4 and TRBJ2-7, with TRBD2 matching over 7 bases. The J segment lost 0 bases and the V segment lost 0 bases, leaving 3 bases of the junction unmatched. The CDR3 has 15 amino acids. Per the germline V gene, CDR1 is SGHNT and CDR2 is YYREEE (reference sequence).

This clonotype was observed a few times. CDR3 nucleotides: TGCGCCAGCCACACAGGGGTTGGGGATGAAAAACTGTTTTTT. Its translation is CASHTGVGDEKLFF. The chain combines TRBV5-1 with TRBJ1-4, with 7 bases lining up with TRBD1. J gave up 6 bases and V 7 bases, and 9 bases lay outside the gene matches. The CDR3 is made up of 14 amino acids. In germline, CDR1 is SGHRS, CDR2 YFSETQ. The full variable domain, with the rest looked up from reference TRBV5-1 and TRBJ1-4, is KAGVTQTPRYLIKTRGQQVTLSCSPISGHRSVSWYQQTPGQGLQFLFEYFSETQRNKGNFPGRFSGRQFSNSRSEMNVSTLELGDSALYLCASHTGVGDEKLFFGSGTQLSVL.

This clonotype was seen only a few times. V usage is TRBV6-6 and J usage is TRBJ2-7, with D possibly TRBD1 on 6 matching bases. The germline V gene encodes CDR1 MNHNY and CDR2 SVGAGI (reference sequence). The CDR3 loop spans 14 amino acids. The V gene lost 0 bases and the J gene lost 5 bases, with 11 bases spanning the gap. The CDR3 is CASSYSGTTHEQYF. The CDR3 DNA follows: TGTGCCAGCAGTTACTCGGGGACAACCCACGAGCAGTACTTC.

This clonotype occurred many times. This rearrangement joins TRBV10-2 to TRBJ2-7; possible D gene TRBD1, 6 bases. V lost 10 bases, J lost 2 bases, and 15 bases lay in between. The CDR3 length is 13 residues. Germline loops: CDR1 WSHSY, CDR2 SAAADI. The CDR3 reads CATRTGLTYEQYF. CDR3 nucleotides: TGCGCCACCCGAACAGGGTTAACCTACGAGCAGTACTTC.

This clonotype was seen repeatedly, ten times or more. The J gene is TRBJ1-1, the V gene TRBV18; no definite D call. Germline CDR1 KGHSH, CDR2 LQKENI. V was cut by 9 bases and J by 2 bases, with 13 bases left in between. The CDR3 sequence is 13 residues long. The CDR3 protein is CASAQSVNTEAFF. For the CDR3, the DNA is TGTGCCAGTGCTCAATCGGTTAACACTGAAGCTTTCTTT.

This chain connects TRBV4-1 to TRBJ2-3; D gene ambiguous. This CDR3 has 15 residues. Germline V gene data show CDR1 as MGHRA and CDR2 as YSYEKL. Trimming pared 1 base from V and 0 bases from J, leaving 8 bases between. The CDR3 DNA reads as TGCGCCAGCAGCCAAGTCGGCAGCAGCACAGATACGCAGTATTTT. As protein: CASSQVGSSTDTQYF.

This clonotype was detected ten times or more. The chain joins TRBV5-1 to TRBJ1-1, with a weak D call TRBD1 (5 bases). CDR3 length equals 15 residues. Germline V gene sequence: CDR1 SGHRS, CDR2 YFSETQ. Trimming cost V 3 bases and J 3 bases, with 15 bases left between them. The CDR3 DNA sequence: TGCGCCAGCAGCTCGAAGACCGGGGCCTACACTGAAGCTTTCTTT. Amino acids: CASSSKTGAYTEAFF.

The chain has TRBV7-2 and TRBJ2-3; D is perhaps TRBD1 or TRBD2 (5 bases each). The length of the CDR3 is 14 residues. V was trimmed by 6 bases and J by 2 bases, leaving 12 bases between them. Looked up from germline, CDR1 is SGHTA and CDR2 is FQGNSA. CDR3 sequence reads: CASSWDLYTDTQYF. CDR3 in DNA: TGTGCCAGCAGTTGGGACCTCTACACAGATACGCAGTATTTT.

The J gene is TRBJ2-1, the V gene TRBV11-2; 15 nucleotides align to TRBD2. Trimming took 3 bases from V and 9 from J; bases not matched to a gene: 6. There are 16 residues in the CDR3. The germline CDR1 and CDR2 sequences are SGHAT and FQNNGV. The CDR3 sequence: CASSLLPGLAGGEQFF. The CDR3 region has the DNA TGTGCCAGCAGCTTGTTACCGGGACTAGCGGGAGGTGAGCAGTTCTTC.

This clonotype was recorded many times. This chain joins TRBV29-1 and TRBJ2-6; D uncertain. Germline V gives CDR1 SQVTM, CDR2 ANQGSEA. Trimming removed 7 bases at V and 0 bases at J, with 13 bases between. The CDR3 spans 15 residues. The CDR3 DNA follows: TGCAGCGCGGTATTGATCCTCTCTGGGGCCAACGTCCTGACTTTC. Translated: CSAVLILSGANVLTF.

This clonotype came up many times. The rearrangement links TRBV5-1 to TRBJ1-4; the D is unclear. The CDR3 covers 12 residues. The V end lost 4 bases, the J end lost 8 bases, and 9 bases lay between the germline ends. Germline CDR1 reads SGHRS; CDR2 reads YFSETQ. The CDR3 region is CASSPPGEKLFF. The CDR3 nucleotides are TGCGCCAGCAGCCCGCCCGGGGAAAAACTGTTTTTT. Variable domain in full (rest from reference TRBV5-1 and TRBJ1-4): KAGVTQTPRYLIKTRGQQVTLSCSPISGHRSVSWYQQTPGQGLQFLFEYFSETQRNKGNFPGRFSGRQFSNSRSEMNVSTLELGDSALYLCASSPPGEKLFFGSGTQLSVL.

The chain couples TRBV6-5 to TRBJ2-1, with D tentatively TRBD1 (6 bases). The V end lost 0 bases, the J end lost 7 bases, and 13 bases lay between the germline ends. Germline V gene sequence: CDR1 MNHEY, CDR2 SVGAGI. CDR3 size: 15 residues. CDR3 coding DNA: TGTGCCAGCAGTTACTCGAGACCAGGGGCAAATGAGCAGTTCTTC. Protein sequence: CASSYSRPGANEQFF.